These 6 T cell receptor beta chains were sequenced from one sample in a study of cytomegalovirus exposure and HLA in healthy donors. The primer mix had 60 Vbeta and 13 Jbeta primers. The protocol was immunoSEQ multiplex PCR, while the TCRdb copy is restricted to in-frame clones and leaves out a portion. The sample includes around 150,000 clones, about two thirds of them seen just once. The sample comprised PBMCs. The receptors here all came from a man aged 50 to 60 in good health and CMV-seropositive.

The chain has TRBV5-8 and TRBJ2-1; maybe TRBD2 (6 bases). The CDR3 is made up of 15 amino acids. Trimming left V 5 bases short and J 7 bases short, with 19 bases between. Germline CDR1 SGHTS, CDR2 YDEGEE. The CDR3 protein is CASSRAYGGLNEQFF. Written as DNA, the CDR3 is TGTGCCAGCAGTCGCGCCTACGGGGGTTTAAATGAGCAGTTCTTC.

The rearrangement joins TRBV5-4 to TRBJ2-1; 13 nucleotides agree with TRBD2. This CDR3 region has 20 residues. In germline, CDR1 is SGHNT, CDR2 YYREEE (reference sequence). The V and J ends lost 4 bases and 10 bases, in that order; junction bases with no gene match: 23. The CDR3 spells CASSLLHSGTSGVVTREQFF. The DNA of the CDR3 is TGTGCCAGCAGCCTACTCCACTCCGGGACTAGCGGGGTGGTGACGCGGGAGCAGTTCTTC.

J is TRBJ2-7 and V is TRBV7-2, with a weak D call TRBD2 (5 bases). This CDR3 is 14 amino acids long. Trimming stripped 5 bases from V and 3 bases from J, with 14 bases between. Germline V gene lookup returns CDR1 SGHTA and CDR2 FQGNSA. The CDR3 DNA sequence: TGTGCCAGCAGCGTTGGACTCAGAGACTACGAGCAGTACTTC. Residues: CASSVGLRDYEQYF. Full variable domain (rest looked up from reference TRBV7-2 and TRBJ2-7): GAGVSQSPSNKVTEKGKDVELRCDPISGHTALYWYRQSLGQGLEFLIYFQGNSAPDKSGLPSDRFSAERTGGSVSTLTIQRTQQEDSAVYLCASSVGLRDYEQYFGPGTRLTVT.

The chain is built from TRBV6-5 and TRBJ2-7; 7 bases map to TRBD1. The CDR3 is 14 amino acids. The V gene's germline CDR1 is MNHEY and CDR2 SVGAGI. The V segment lost 1 base and the J segment 1 base; nucleotides outside the gene matches: 1. CDR3 region: CASSYLGQSYEQYF. The CDR3 DNA follows: TGTGCCAGCAGTTACTTGGGACAGTCCTACGAGCAGTACTTC.

V gene TRBV14 combines with J gene TRBJ2-3, with a weak D call TRBD2 (5 bases). The CDR3 length is 13 residues. Germline V gene sequence: CDR1 SGHDN, CDR2 FVKESK. Trimming removed 4 bases from V and 4 bases from J, with 9 bases in between. This CDR3 reads CASSRWESDTQYF. CDR3 bases: TGTGCCAGCAGCCGCTGGGAGTCAGATACGCAGTATTTT.

The rearrangement joins TRBV7-2 to TRBJ2-5; no reliable D call. V lost 1 base, J lost 7 bases, and 4 bases lay in between. This CDR3 comprises 11 residues. Germline loops: CDR1 SGHTA, CDR2 FQGNSA. The DNA of the CDR3 is TGTGCCAGCAGCTTAGGCGGGACCCAGTACTTC. This codes for CASSLGGTQYF.